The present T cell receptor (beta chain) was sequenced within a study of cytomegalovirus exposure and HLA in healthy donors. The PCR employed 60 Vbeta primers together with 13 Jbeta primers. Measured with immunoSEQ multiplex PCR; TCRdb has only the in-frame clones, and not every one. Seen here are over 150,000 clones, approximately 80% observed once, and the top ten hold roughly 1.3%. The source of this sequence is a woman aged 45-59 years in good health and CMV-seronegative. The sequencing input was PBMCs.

The CDR3 DNA sequence: TGTGCCAGCAGTGCTTGGGGACAGGGGCCCAATGAAGCTTTCTTT. It is translated as CASSAWGQGPNEAFF. The rearrangement uses TRBV2 and TRBJ1-1, with TRBD1 identical over 10 bases. The CDR3 sequence is 15 residues long. Germline CDR1 is SNHLY and CDR2 is FYNNEI. With 4 bases clipped from V and 7 bases from J, the junction kept 9 bases outside the gene matches.